Each of the 8 T cell receptor beta chains below was sequenced from the same sample in a study of memory CD4+ T cells and cytomegalovirus serostatus. Single viable CD3+CD4+CD8-CD45RO+ cells were sorted as the memory CD4+ T cells. This table comes from immunoSEQ multiplex PCR, and its TCRdb copy is limited to in-frame clones, with some not included. The sample contains roughly 84,000 clones, approximately 80% of which appear only once. The specimen sequenced was memory CD4+ T cells from blood. The receptors derive from an adult in good health and CMV-seronegative.

The chain joins TRBV28 to TRBJ2-2, with a weak D call TRBD1 (6 bases). The germline CDR1 and CDR2 sequences are MDHEN and SYDVKM. Trimming removed 5 bases at V and 9 bases at J, with 7 bases between. CDR3 length equals 11 residues. CDR3 sequence (DNA): TGTGCCAGCAGTACAGGGCGGGAGCTGTTTTTT. Translated: CASSTGRELFF.

The chain recombines TRBV19 with TRBJ2-2; the D is unclear. Germline V gene data show CDR1 as LNHDA and CDR2 as SQIVND (reference sequence). Trimming stripped 5 bases from V and 1 base from J, with 20 bases between. This CDR3 comprises 18 residues. The CDR3 loop is CASSGRRTTDGNTGELFF. The DNA for the CDR3 is TGTGCCAGTAGTGGCAGACGTACAACGGACGGGAACACCGGGGAGCTGTTTTTT.

The rearrangement links TRBV7-9 to TRBJ1-4; 8 bases line up with TRBD1. The trim removed 6 bases at V and 8 bases at J, leaving 5 bases unmatched. The CDR3 has 13 residues. Per germline, CDR1 SEHNR and CDR2 FQNEAQ (reference sequence). CDR3: CASRPGTGEKLFF. In DNA, the CDR3 is TGTGCCAGCAGGCCCGGGACAGGCGAAAAACTGTTTTTT.

This clone was recorded a few times. The chain's CDR3 is CASSLLRIYGYTF. The CDR3 DNA is TGTGCCAGCAGTTTATTGAGGATCTATGGCTACACCTTC. The J gene is TRBJ1-2, the V gene TRBV28; D gene unclear. CDR1 is MDHEN and CDR2 is SYDVKM in the germline V gene. CDR3 length: 13 residues. V was pared by 1 base and J by 4 bases, with 7 bases between.

The genes are TRBV25-1 and TRBJ1-1, with D tentatively TRBD1 (5 bases). The CDR3 contains 14 residues. Between the trimmed V and J ends, which lost 7 bases and 6 bases, there was a span of 18 bases. Germline CDR1 reads MGHDK; CDR2 reads SYGVNS. CDR3 DNA sequence: TGTGCCAGCACTTCCACCGGAAGGGACTCTGAAGCTTTCTTT. This translates into CASTSTGRDSEAFF. The full variable domain, its missing parts supplied by reference TRBV25-1 and TRBJ1-1, is EADIYQTPRYLVIGTGKKITLECSQTMGHDKMYWYQQDPGMELHLIHYSYGVNSTEKGDLSSESTVSRIRTEHFPLTLESARPSHTSQYLCASTSTGRDSEAFFGQGTRLTVV.

This clone was seen just once. The chain recombines TRBV7-3 with TRBJ2-3, with a tentative D call TRBD2 (6 bases). V was clipped by 5 bases and J by 5 bases, with 14 bases between them. Germline CDR1 is SGHTA and CDR2 is FQGTGA. The CDR3 runs to 14 residues. CDR3: CASSPDYSGDTQYF. The CDR3 DNA is TGTGCCAGCAGCCCGGACTACTCGGGAGATACGCAGTATTTT.

The J gene is TRBJ1-6, the V gene TRBV15; maybe TRBD1 (5 bases). V was trimmed by 0 bases and J by 3 bases, leaving 9 bases between them. The CDR3 sequence is 16 residues long. CDR1 and CDR2 from the germline V gene are LNHNV and YYDKDF (reference sequence). CDR3 DNA sequence: TGTGCCACCAGCAGAGATCAGGGAGTCTATAATTCACCCCTCCACTTT. Translation: CATSRDQGVYNSPLHF. The complete variable domain, with remaining parts taken from reference TRBV15 and TRBJ1-6, reads DAMVIQNPRYQVTQFGKPVTLSCSQTLNHNVMYWYQQKSSQAPKLLFHYYDKDFNNEADTPDNFQSRRPNTSFCFLDIRSPGLGDTAMYLCATSRDQGVYNSPLHFGNGTRLTVT.

The V and J genes are TRBV19 and TRBJ1-6; 7 nucleotides align to TRBD1. CDR1 is LNHDA and CDR2 is SQIVND in the germline V gene (reference sequence). Trimming removed 1 base from V and 7 bases from J; junction bases left unmatched: 4. The length of the CDR3 is 15 residues. CDR3 amino acids: CASSIATGRNSPLHF. CDR3 sequence (DNA): TGTGCCAGTAGTATAGCGACAGGGCGAAATTCACCCCTCCACTTT.